The 13 T cell receptor beta chains in this list originate from one sample, sequenced in a study of CXCR3-negative and CXCR3-positive naive CD8 T cells. Overall study results and limits: CXCR3-negative naive cells had less hydrophobic TRB CDR3s than did CXCR3-positive naive cells.

TRB cDNA was prepared as libraries by UMI-labeled 5' RACE. After re-calling the 5' RACE reads, TCRdb lists one entry per CDR3 protein, DNA absent. This sample's table reports approximately 89,000 distinct CDR3 sequences. No cognate antigen is known for these TCRs. The sequenced sample consisted of naive CXCR3+ CD8+ T cells from blood. The subset: CD45RO-CCR7+CD27+CD95- naive CD8+ T cells expressing CXCR3 (TNR3+). The receptor set was obtained from a human donor in good health. Some clones in this sample may be carry-over from other donors' samples.

The V call is TRBV29-1, the J call TRBJ1-1; checking the TCRdb D call of TRBD1 is not possible without DNA. Germline-derived CDR1 and CDR2 are SQVTM and ANQGSEA. The CDR3 loop spans 13 amino acids. CDR3 region: CSVGGHLNTEAFF.

The chain carries TRBV23-1 and TRBJ1-6. TRBV23-1 counts as an open reading frame of uncertain function. The CDR3 length is 15 residues. This CDR3 is CASSPSIRLDSPLHF.

The rearrangement links TRBV12-3 or TRBV12-4 to TRBJ2-7. The CDR3 loop spans 11 amino acids. The CDR3 loop is CASATPYEQYF.

The chain couples TRBV6-6 to TRBJ2-3; TCRdb calls TRBD2, which cannot be checked without DNA. CDR1 is MNHNY and CDR2 is SVGAGI in the germline V gene (reference sequence). This CDR3 is built from 17 residues. This CDR3 is CASSYAERGTSTDTQYF.

The chain links TRBV7-9 to TRBJ1-1; TCRdb proposes TRBD1, but this gene call is untestable without DNA. CDR3 length: 12 residues. CDR1 is SEHNR and CDR2 is FQNEAQ in the germline V gene (reference sequence). The CDR3: CASSLGGTQAFF.

V gene TRBV6-6 combines with J gene TRBJ2-7; TCRdb lists TRBD1, though no DNA is available to test this call. Looked up from germline, CDR1 is MNHNY and CDR2 is SVGAGI (reference sequence). This CDR3 contains 13 residues. CDR3 loop: CASSWGADYEQYF.

The chain recombines TRBV5-5 with TRBJ2-1; TCRdb's D call, TRBD2, is unchecked because there is no DNA. Germline CDR1 and CDR2: SGHKS and YYEKEE (reference sequence). The CDR3 length is 14 residues. CDR3 protein: CASSWPDVSDEQFF.

The genes are TRBV6-6 and TRBJ2-2. Germline V gene sequence: CDR1 MNHNY, CDR2 SVGAGI (reference sequence). CDR3 length: 14 residues. The CDR3: CASSYNPNTGELFF.

This sequence joins TRBV5-5 and TRBJ2-1. The CDR3 extends over 11 amino acids. Germline V CDR1 and CDR2: SGHKS, YYEKEE (reference sequence). This CDR3 is CASSLTNEQFF.

V gene TRBV29-1 combines with J gene TRBJ2-2; TCRdb calls TRBD1, which cannot be checked without DNA. CDR1 and CDR2 (germline): SQVTM, ANQGSEA. The CDR3 extends over 13 amino acids. The CDR3 is CSVGQLNTGELFF.

V gene TRBV7-6 combines with J gene TRBJ1-6. The CDR3 has 14 amino acids. Germline V gene data show CDR1 as SGHVS and CDR2 as FNYEAQ. CDR3 residues: CASSRGTDDSPLHF.

The rearrangement joins TRBV29-1 to TRBJ2-2. Germline V CDR1 and CDR2: SQVTM, ANQGSEA. The CDR3 runs 11 residues. The CDR3 region is CSVDSAGELFF.

The V gene is TRBV7-9, the J gene TRBJ2-1; TCRdb's D call of TRBD2 is untestable without DNA. Germline V gene sequence: CDR1 SEHNR, CDR2 FQNEAQ (reference sequence). The CDR3 extends over 15 amino acids. The CDR3 here is CASSLRAGIYNEQFF.